A single sample is the source of the 17 T cell receptor beta chains below, sequenced in a study of blood T cells in healthy people across ages. A sample-barcoded 5' primer and a J-beta primer mix were used in a second PCR of roughly 6 to 11 cycles. TCRdb passed the 5' RACE reads through MiXCR, listing each CDR3 protein once. This sample carries roughly 930,000 distinct CDR3 sequences, around 48% of them seen once, and the ten largest clones take 13%. The sample was blood. These receptors all stem from a man aged 25 to 45 in good health.

The chain has TRBV7-6 and TRBJ2-2; 7 bases agree with TRBD1. The CDR3 sequence is 17 residues long. CDR1 and CDR2 (germline): SGHVS, FNYEAQ. V was clipped by 5 bases and J by 2 bases; unmatched bases: 11. The CDR3 DNA reads as TGTGCCAGCAGCCCCGCGGCCAGGGGGAGAAACACCGGGGAGCTGTTTTTT. Its protein product is CASSPAARGRNTGELFF.

CDR3: CSVDSGGGNEQFF. CDR3 coding DNA: TGCAGCGTTGACAGCGGGGGAGGAAATGAGCAGTTCTTC. The chain joins TRBV29-1 to TRBJ2-1, with 8 bases aligning to TRBD2. Germline V gene sequence: CDR1 SQVTM, CDR2 ANQGSEA. With 3 bases clipped from V and 7 bases from J, the junction kept 5 bases outside the gene matches. CDR3 length: 13 residues.

The chain carries TRBV13 and TRBJ1-2; D not certain. Trimming removed 5 bases at V and 4 bases at J, with 14 bases between. The CDR3 has 14 amino acids. Germline V CDR1 and CDR2: PRHDT, FYEKMQ (reference sequence). The CDR3 region is CASSSRGFGYGYTF. The CDR3 nucleotides read TGTGCCAGCAGCAGCAGAGGTTTCGGCTATGGCTACACCTTC.

The chain recombines TRBV6-6 with TRBJ1-2; 11 bases match TRBD1. The CDR3 spans 15 residues. J lost 4 bases, V lost 2 bases, and 3 bases had no gene match. Germline V gene lookup returns CDR1 MNHNY and CDR2 SVGAGI (reference sequence). The CDR3 DNA reads as TGTGCCAGCAGTTACAGGACAGGGGGCGGCTATGGCTACACCTTC. Translating gives CASSYRTGGGYGYTF.

The V call is TRBV4-1, the J call TRBJ2-3; D is perhaps TRBD1 (5 bases). The CDR3 sequence is 16 residues long. Trimming shortened V by 0 bases and J by 6 bases, and 16 bases separated the two germline ends. The germline V gene has CDR1 MGHRA and CDR2 YSYEKL. This CDR3 is CASSQDGAPATDTQYF. CDR3 nucleotide sequence: TGCGCCAGCAGCCAAGATGGGGCCCCGGCAACGGATACGCAGTATTTT.

This clonotype has a handful of counts. The V and J genes are TRBV12-3 or TRBV12-4 and TRBJ2-1; the match to TRBD2 covers 14 bases. The CDR3 has 18 residues. The trim removed 4 bases at V and 6 bases at J, leaving 11 bases unmatched. The CDR3 loop reads CASSSRLAGGPIGNEQFF. CDR3 nucleotide sequence: TGTGCCAGCAGTTCCCGACTAGCGGGGGGGCCGATAGGCAATGAGCAGTTCTTC.

The J gene is TRBJ2-5, the V gene TRBV7-2, with D tentatively TRBD2 (6 bases). The V and J ends lost 4 bases and 3 bases respectively, with 12 bases between them. The CDR3 has 14 residues. Germline assignment: CDR1 SGHTA and CDR2 FQGNSA. CDR3 region: CASSSGLKKETQYF. The CDR3 coding sequence is TGTGCCAGCAGCTCGGGACTTAAAAAAGAGACCCAGTACTTC.

The sample holds many counts of this clonotype. The J gene is TRBJ2-1, the V gene TRBV5-1; TRBD2 matches 11 bases. CDR1 SGHRS and CDR2 YFSETQ come from the germline V gene. CDR3 size: 16 residues. Trimming took 4 bases from V and 6 from J; bases not matched to a gene: 9. CDR3 sequence: CASSVRFSGGANEQFF. DNA for the CDR3: TGCGCCAGCAGCGTTCGATTTAGCGGGGGGGCCAATGAGCAGTTCTTC.

This clonotype was found a few times. The rearrangement joins TRBV29-1 to TRBJ1-1; D is uncertain. Looked up from germline, CDR1 is SQVTM and CDR2 is ANQGSEA. V lost 7 bases to trimming and J lost 8 bases, with 14 bases between them. This CDR3 region has 11 residues. CDR3 nucleotides: TGCAGCGCATCACACACAGCGGAAGCTTTCTTT. It encodes CSASHTAEAFF.

This clonotype was picked up many times. The rearrangement links TRBV11-3 to TRBJ2-7, with D possibly being TRBD2 (6 bases). From germline, CDR1 is SGHNT and CDR2 YENEEA. The V gene lost 5 bases and the J gene lost 3 bases, with 14 bases spanning the gap. This CDR3 is built from 14 residues. The CDR3 protein is CASSPHPGVYEQYF. The DNA of the CDR3 is TGTGCCAGCAGCCCTCATCCGGGGGTCTACGAGCAGTACTTC.

This clonotype has ten or more counts. The chain is built from TRBV4-1 and TRBJ2-5, with D tentatively TRBD1 (5 bases). Deletions cut 5 bases from V and 6 bases from J, with 19 bases between. The CDR3 loop spans 15 amino acids. Germline CDR1 is MGHRA and CDR2 is YSYEKL. The CDR3 reads CASSSVGSGAKTQYF. The CDR3 region has the DNA TGCGCCAGCAGCAGCGTGGGTAGTGGGGCTAAGACCCAGTACTTC.

Turning to this clonotype: Compared with germline, one end of the junction differs, possibly owing to a read error. The chain uses TRBV29-1 and TRBJ2-1; TRBD1 agrees at 9 bases. The CDR3 length is 14 residues. Germline lookup yields CDR1 SQVTM and CDR2 ANQGSEA. CDR3 protein: CSVSGTGSYNERFF. In nucleotides, the CDR3 is TGCAGCGTCTCCGGGACAGGGAGCTACAATGAGCGGTTCTTC.

This clonotype was seen a single time. The chain carries TRBV20-1 and TRBJ2-5; perhaps TRBD2 as D (5 bases). Looked up from germline, CDR1 is DFQATT and CDR2 is SNEGSKA (reference sequence). V lost 2 bases and J lost 0, with 16 bases in between. CDR3 length: 16 amino acids. The CDR3 DNA follows: TGCAGTGCTAGACTAAGCCTAAGGACTTACCAAGAGACCCAGTACTTC. Protein: CSARLSLRTYQETQYF.

The J gene is TRBJ2-3, the V gene TRBV9; 13 bases line up with TRBD2. CDR3 length equals 13 residues. Trimming at V came to 3 bases and at J to 14 bases, leaving 6 bases not matched to a gene. The germline CDR1 and CDR2 sequences are SGDLS and YYNGEE. In nucleotides, the CDR3 is TGTGCCAGCAGCGAGGCCGGGACTAGCGGGGTGTATTTT. This codes for CASSEAGTSGVYF.

Worth noting for this clonotype: One end of the junction is discordant with germline, which a read error may explain. This rearrangement joins TRBV20-1 to TRBJ1-6; 8 bases align to TRBD1. Per germline, CDR1 DFQATT and CDR2 SNEGSKA (reference sequence). The CDR3 sequence is 14 residues long. Written as DNA, the CDR3 is TGCGGTGCCCAGGGACAGGTTTTTAATTCACCCCTCCACTTT. Encoded protein: CGAQGQVFNSPLHF.

This clonotype has just a few counts. J is TRBJ2-7 and V is TRBV20-1; D possibly corresponds to TRBD2 (6 bases). From germline, CDR1 is DFQATT and CDR2 SNEGSKA (reference sequence). With 4 bases removed from V and 5 bases from J, the gap between germline ends came to 12 bases. The CDR3 is made up of 12 amino acids. The CDR3 sequence: CSAMGGRDEQYF. In DNA, the CDR3 is TGCAGTGCTATGGGGGGTAGGGACGAGCAGTACTTC.

The V call is TRBV6-4, the J call TRBJ1-5; the D gene is possibly TRBD1 (5 bases). This CDR3 has 16 amino acids. The V end lost 7 bases, the J end lost 2 bases, and 18 bases lay between the germline ends. From germline, CDR1 is MRHNA and CDR2 SNTAGT. CDR3 sequence: CASTRRTPIGNQPQHF. In DNA, the CDR3 is TGTGCCAGCACCCGGAGGACACCCATCGGCAATCAGCCCCAGCATTTT.